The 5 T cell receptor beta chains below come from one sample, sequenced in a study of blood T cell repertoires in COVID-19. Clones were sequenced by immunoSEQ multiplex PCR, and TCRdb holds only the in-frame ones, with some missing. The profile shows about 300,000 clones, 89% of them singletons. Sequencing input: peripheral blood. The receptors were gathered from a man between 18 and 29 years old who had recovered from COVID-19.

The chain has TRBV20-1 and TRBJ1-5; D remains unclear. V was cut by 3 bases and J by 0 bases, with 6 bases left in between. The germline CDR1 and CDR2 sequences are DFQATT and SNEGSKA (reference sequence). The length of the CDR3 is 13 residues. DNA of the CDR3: TGCAGTGCTAGTACAGATAGCAATCAGCCCCAGCATTTT. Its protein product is CSASTDSNQPQHF.

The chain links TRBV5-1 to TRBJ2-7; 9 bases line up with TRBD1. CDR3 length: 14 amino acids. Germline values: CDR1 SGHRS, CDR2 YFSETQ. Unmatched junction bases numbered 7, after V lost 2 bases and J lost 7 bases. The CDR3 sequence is CASSLGSTGGEQYF. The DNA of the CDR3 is TGCGCCAGCAGCTTAGGGTCGACAGGGGGTGAGCAGTACTTC.

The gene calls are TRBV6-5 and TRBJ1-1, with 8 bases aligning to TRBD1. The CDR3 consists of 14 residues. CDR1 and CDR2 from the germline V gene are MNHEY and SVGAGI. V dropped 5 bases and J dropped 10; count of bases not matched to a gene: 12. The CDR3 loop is CASSPLRDRRVAFF. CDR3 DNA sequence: TGTGCCAGCAGTCCGCTTAGGGACAGGAGGGTAGCTTTCTTT.

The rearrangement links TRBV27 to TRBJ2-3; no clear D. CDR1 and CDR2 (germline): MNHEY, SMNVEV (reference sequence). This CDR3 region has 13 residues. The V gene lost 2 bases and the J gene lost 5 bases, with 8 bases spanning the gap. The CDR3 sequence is CASSLGPGDTQYF. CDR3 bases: TGTGCCAGCAGTTTAGGGCCAGGAGATACGCAGTATTTT.

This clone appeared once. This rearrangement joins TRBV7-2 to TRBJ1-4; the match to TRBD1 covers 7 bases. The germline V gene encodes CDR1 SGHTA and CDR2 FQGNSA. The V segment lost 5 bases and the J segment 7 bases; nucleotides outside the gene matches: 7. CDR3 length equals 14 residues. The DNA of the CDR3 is TGTGCCAGCAGCAATCGGGGACAGAGTGAAAAACTGTTTTTT. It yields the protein CASSNRGQSEKLFF. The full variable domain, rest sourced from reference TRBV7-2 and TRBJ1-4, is GAGVSQSPSNKVTEKGKDVELRCDPISGHTALYWYRQSLGQGLEFLIYFQGNSAPDKSGLPSDRFSAERTGGSVSTLTIQRTQQEDSAVYLCASSNRGQSEKLFFGSGTQLSVL.